The 15 T cell receptor beta chains below were found in one sample sequenced in a study of blood T cell repertoires in COVID-19. Assay used: immunoSEQ multiplex PCR; TCRdb lists only in-frame clones, some missing. The sample carries 310,000 or so clones, 90% recorded once. Sequenced: PBMCs or T cells enriched from blood (not recorded which). These receptor sequences come from a woman in her late teens or twenties with acute COVID-19.

The chain carries TRBV7-8 and TRBJ2-1; 9 bases line up with TRBD2. V trimming: 1 base; J trimming: 5 bases; junction bases outside the gene matches: 3. This CDR3 region has 15 residues. Germline-derived CDR1 and CDR2 are SGHVS and FQNEAQ. The CDR3 coding sequence is TGTGCCAGCAGCTTAGGGAGCGGGAGGAACAATGAGCAGTTCTTC. Translation: CASSLGSGRNNEQFF.

In its sample, this clone was seen a few times. Other DNA sequences within the sample encode an identical CDR3. The J gene is TRBJ2-1, the V gene TRBV5-1; 7 nucleotides line up with TRBD1. This CDR3 has 15 amino acids. Trimming took 1 base from V and 4 from J; bases not matched to a gene: 5. The V gene's germline CDR1 is SGHRS and CDR2 YFSETQ. The CDR3 spells CASSLPGTVYNEQFF. The CDR3 DNA reads TGCGCCAGCAGCTTGCCCGGGACAGTTTACAATGAGCAGTTCTTC.

A single count supports this clone. This chain uses TRBV5-6 with TRBJ2-3, with 7 bases fitting TRBD2. Germline V gene lookup returns CDR1 SGHDT and CDR2 YYEEEE. This CDR3 region has 14 residues. The V gene end was trimmed by 7 bases and the J gene end by 4 bases; junction bases not matched to a gene: 9. DNA for the CDR3: TGTGCCAGCGTCGAAGCGGGAACATCAGATACGCAGTATTTT. This gives the protein CASVEAGTSDTQYF.

J is TRBJ2-7 and V is TRBV6-6; 8 nucleotides match TRBD1. This CDR3 comprises 14 residues. The germline gives CDR1 MNHNY, CDR2 SVGAGI (reference sequence). Trimming at V came to 7 bases and at J to 1 base, leaving 6 bases not matched to a gene. Written as DNA, the CDR3 is TGTGCCAGCAACGTACAGGGGGGATCCTACGAGCAGTACTTC. This translates into CASNVQGGSYEQYF.

This rearrangement joins TRBV19 to TRBJ1-6; perhaps TRBD1 as D (6 bases). V lost 4 bases and J lost 0, with 13 bases in between. CDR3 size: 17 residues. Germline V gene data show CDR1 as LNHDA and CDR2 as SQIVND (reference sequence). Here the CDR3 reads CASSNDRRSSYNSPLHF. CDR3 nucleotides: TGTGCCAGTAGTAACGACAGGCGCAGCTCCTATAATTCACCCCTCCACTTT.

A remark on this clone: Other DNA variants within this sample encode the same CDR3. The V and J genes are TRBV25-1 and TRBJ1-4; a possible D gene is TRBD1 (5 bases). Deletions cut 0 bases from V and 3 bases from J, with 8 bases between. This CDR3 has 15 residues. CDR1 MGHDK and CDR2 SYGVNS come from the germline V gene. CDR3 in DNA: TGTGCCAGCAGTGAATATAGGGGTCCTAATGAAAAACTGTTTTTT. Amino acid sequence: CASSEYRGPNEKLFF.

The chain links TRBV9 to TRBJ2-7; 9 bases align to TRBD1. CDR1 and CDR2 from the germline V gene are SGDLS and YYNGEE. V dropped 1 base and J dropped 5; count of bases not matched to a gene: 7. The CDR3 extends over 15 amino acids. The CDR3 here is CASSVTGTGIHEQYF. CDR3 nucleotides: TGTGCCAGCAGCGTAACCGGGACAGGGATCCACGAGCAGTACTTC.

This chain links TRBV7-2 with TRBJ2-3; 8 nucleotides agree with TRBD1. The CDR3 runs to 15 residues. V shed 6 bases, J shed 0 bases, and the junction held 5 bases outside the gene matches. CDR1 and CDR2 (germline): SGHTA, FQGNSA. In nucleotides, the CDR3 is TGTGCCAGCAGGTACCGGGACAGGAGCACAGATACGCAGTATTTT. As protein: CASRYRDRSTDTQYF.

The chain combines TRBV9 with TRBJ1-2; D not resolved. The CDR3 totals 15 residues. Germline CDR1 reads SGDLS; CDR2 reads YYNGEE. The ends were cut back, 2 bases at V and 4 bases at J, with 15 bases in the middle. The CDR3 region is CASSVSKEQSYGYTF. The DNA for the CDR3 is TGTGCCAGCAGCGTCTCAAAAGAACAGAGCTATGGCTACACCTTC.

J is TRBJ2-1 and V is TRBV7-2; 14 positions agree with TRBD2. The CDR3 loop spans 14 amino acids. Germline lookup yields CDR1 SGHTA and CDR2 FQGNSA. V lost 4 bases to trimming and J lost 15 bases; unmatched junction nucleotides: 8. CDR3 amino acids: CASSSGLAGVGGFF. The CDR3 nucleotides are TGTGCCAGCAGCTCGGGACTAGCGGGAGTAGGGGGGTTCTTC.

The chain carries TRBV7-6 and TRBJ1-2; TRBD1 matches at 7 bases. The CDR3 is made up of 19 amino acids. V was pared by 5 bases and J by 0 bases, with 18 bases of the junction left unmatched. CDR1 is SGHVS, CDR2 FNYEAQ, per germline. CDR3: CASSPQVGDSSLTNYGYTF. CDR3 nucleotides: TGTGCCAGCAGCCCCCAAGTTGGGGACAGCTCATTAACTAACTATGGCTACACCTTC.

This chain connects TRBV6-5 to TRBJ2-1, with 7 bases aligning to TRBD2. The CDR3 runs 12 residues. V was clipped by 5 bases and J by 16 bases; unmatched bases: 11. Germline-derived CDR1 and CDR2 are MNHEY and SVGAGI. CDR3 nucleotide sequence: TGTGCCAGCAGTACGGGGGGAGCGGGATATTTCTTC. Its protein is CASSTGGAGYFF.

The chain combines TRBV15 with TRBJ2-5, with D possibly being TRBD2 (6 bases). This CDR3 has 15 amino acids. The V end was cut by 0 bases, the J end by 5 bases, with 13 bases between. The germline gives CDR1 LNHNV, CDR2 YYDKDF (reference sequence). CDR3 in DNA: TGTGCCACCAGCAGAGATCTTAGCAGCGGGGAGACCCAGTACTTC. Translating gives CATSRDLSSGETQYF.

The chain is built from TRBV30 and TRBJ2-7; D is possibly TRBD1 (6 bases). CDR1 is GTSNPN and CDR2 is SVGIG in the germline V gene (reference sequence). Trimming stripped 2 bases from V and 6 bases from J, with 11 bases between. The CDR3 sequence is 12 residues long. The CDR3 protein is CAWSPTGTEQYF. The CDR3 DNA follows: TGTGCCTGGAGTCCTACAGGGACCGAGCAGTACTTC.

The chain couples TRBV5-1 to TRBJ2-7, with 7 bases fitting TRBD2. The germline V gene encodes CDR1 SGHRS and CDR2 YFSETQ. The junction had 11 bases not matched to a gene; V was cut back by 4 bases and J by 7 bases. There are 14 residues in the CDR3. The CDR3 sequence is CASSHTSEVGEQYF. CDR3 coding DNA: TGCGCCAGCAGCCACACTAGCGAAGTCGGAGAGCAGTACTTC.